One TCR delta chain is described in this entry. The specificity of this receptor is unknown. Base qualities are not at hand, and no much larger clone is one base apart. The data were produced on an Illumina MiSeq. The paper's processing steps were these. For publicity analysis, the Vgamma9Vdelta2 and nonVgamma9Vdelta2 bulk CDR3 files were merged for each subject into one combined repertoire per subject. Using base R and dplyr, each CDR3 amino acid sequence was checked across 9 single-cell datasets and roughly 10 bulk repertoires to give a publicity score ranging from 0 to 19. For TCRdb, the public reads were processed anew by CATT, and duplicate DNA sequences were folded into one row. None of the V and J calls come from the authors' own analysis; TCRdb made them. The sample table contains a few thousand delta-chain clones; only one count was recorded for around a quarter of them. 3.5% to 4.5% of the sample is in the top ten clones.

Staining of thymocytes was performed with Zombie NIR viability dye and with antibodies against CD3 (UCHT1), TCRgammadelta (11F2), TCRVgamma9 (IMMU360) and TCRVdelta2 (IMMU389). Bulk TRD and TRG CDR3 repertoires were produced separately from sorted Vgamma9Vdelta2 and nonVgamma9Vdelta2 gammadelta thymocytes taken from human fetal and pediatric thymuses. Pediatric thymus tissue was obtained in Belgium from children undergoing cardiac surgery. The ages of the pediatric thymus donors in the study ranged between 1 and 11 years. Thymic cell suspensions from fetal and post-natal thymuses were prepared as previously described. NonVgamma9Vdelta2 thymocytes were sorted as CD3+ gammadeltaTCR+ cells that did not have the Vgamma9+Vdelta2+ phenotype. A FACS Aria III cell sorter (BD Biosciences) was used for cell sorting. The data originate from a study of fetal and pediatric gammadelta thymocytes (dated by TCRdb to 2022 to 2024). Context from the whole study: To strengthen a single-cell study of gammadelta thymocyte development, the researchers used bulk gammadelta thymocyte repertoires that mixed previously published data with newly generated, unpublished data. In total, the bulk gammadelta thymocyte repertoire set covered about ten subjects, made up of 7 pediatric thymus donors and 3 fetal thymus donors. Bulk TCR repertoire data were added to increase subject numbers and strengthen the CDR3 publicity analysis. Unpublished data were combined with previously published data (refs 27,28) to make up the bulk gammadelta thymocyte repertoires.

Trimming removed 0 bases from V and 4 bases from J; the gene matches leave 28 bases unexplained. Sequences TSWWSYY (CDR1) and QGS (CDR2) are obtained from the germline V gene. The CDR3 goes from the cysteine to the phenylalanine over 24 residues. Only the CDR3 DNA stays, 72 bases, in frame from base 1. What the study reported, not specific to this receptor: Compared with post-natal repertoires, fetal gammadelta thymocyte repertoires had previously been reported to be enriched for TRDV2, TRGV8 and TRGV9 usage, low N additions and public CDR3s.

The chain was built from TRDV1 and TRDJ1; TRDD3 fits 11 bases in the junction. Input material: non-Vgamma9Vdelta2 gamma-delta T cells from the thymus. This specimen's cell subset or site label, per the study, means: CD3+gammadeltaTCR+ thymocytes not co-expressing Vgamma9 and Vdelta2. The receptor's source is a child who underwent cardiac surgery and was recorded as healthy. The DNA reads as follows: TGTGCTCTTGGGGAACTGGGCCTTCTTAACGTGTTTTCTGGGGGATACTTTCGGGTCGATAAACTCATCTTT. It encodes CALGELGLLNVFSGGYFRVDKLIF.